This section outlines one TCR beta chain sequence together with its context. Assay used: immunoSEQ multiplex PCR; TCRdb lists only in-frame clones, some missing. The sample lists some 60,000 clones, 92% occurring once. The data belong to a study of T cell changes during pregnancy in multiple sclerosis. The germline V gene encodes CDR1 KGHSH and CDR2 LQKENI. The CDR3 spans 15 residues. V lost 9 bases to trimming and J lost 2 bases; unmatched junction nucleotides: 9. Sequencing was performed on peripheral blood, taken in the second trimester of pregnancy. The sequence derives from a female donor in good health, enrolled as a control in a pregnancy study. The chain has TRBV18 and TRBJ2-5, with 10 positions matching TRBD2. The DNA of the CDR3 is TGTGCCAGTCTCAGGACTAGCGGAAATCAAGAGACCCAGTACTTC. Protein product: CASLRTSGNQETQYF.